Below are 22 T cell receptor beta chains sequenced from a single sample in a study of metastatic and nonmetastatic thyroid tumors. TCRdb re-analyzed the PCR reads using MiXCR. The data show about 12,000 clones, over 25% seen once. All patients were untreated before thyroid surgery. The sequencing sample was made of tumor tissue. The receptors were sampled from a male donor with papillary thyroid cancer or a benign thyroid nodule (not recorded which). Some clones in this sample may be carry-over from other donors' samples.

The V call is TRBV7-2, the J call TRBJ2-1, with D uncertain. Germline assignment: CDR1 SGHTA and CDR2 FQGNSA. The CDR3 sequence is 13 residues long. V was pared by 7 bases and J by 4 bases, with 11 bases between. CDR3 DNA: TGTGCCAGCATCTCGGTTGGGTACAATGAGCAGTTCTTC. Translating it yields CASISVGYNEQFF.

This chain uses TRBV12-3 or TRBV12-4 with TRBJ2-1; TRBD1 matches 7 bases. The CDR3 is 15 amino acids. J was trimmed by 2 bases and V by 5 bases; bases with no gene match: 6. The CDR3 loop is CASSPGDRAYNEQFF. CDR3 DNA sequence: TGTGCCAGCAGTCCAGGAGACAGGGCCTACAATGAGCAGTTCTTC.

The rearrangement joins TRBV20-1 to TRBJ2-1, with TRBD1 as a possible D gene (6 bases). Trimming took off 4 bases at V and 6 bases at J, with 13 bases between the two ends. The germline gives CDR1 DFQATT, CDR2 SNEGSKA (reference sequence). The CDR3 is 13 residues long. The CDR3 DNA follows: TGCAGTGCTATAGATGTACAGGGCAATGAGCAGTTCTTC. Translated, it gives CSAIDVQGNEQFF.

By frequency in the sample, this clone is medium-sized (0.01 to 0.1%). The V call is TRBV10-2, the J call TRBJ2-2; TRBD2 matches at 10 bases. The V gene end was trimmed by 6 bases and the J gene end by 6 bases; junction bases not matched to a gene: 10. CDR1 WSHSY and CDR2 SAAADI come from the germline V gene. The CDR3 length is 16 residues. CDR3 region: CASSPLAGVTAGELFF. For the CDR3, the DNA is TGCGCCAGCAGCCCTCTAGCGGGAGTTACGGCCGGGGAGCTGTTTTTT.

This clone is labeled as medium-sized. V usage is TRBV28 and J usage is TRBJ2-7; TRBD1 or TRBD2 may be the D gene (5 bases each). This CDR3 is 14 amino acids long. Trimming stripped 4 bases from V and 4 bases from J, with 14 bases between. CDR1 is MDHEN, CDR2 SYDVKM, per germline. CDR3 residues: CASSYSGRGYEQYF. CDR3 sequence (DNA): TGTGCCAGCAGTTACTCGGGACGAGGATACGAGCAGTACTTC.

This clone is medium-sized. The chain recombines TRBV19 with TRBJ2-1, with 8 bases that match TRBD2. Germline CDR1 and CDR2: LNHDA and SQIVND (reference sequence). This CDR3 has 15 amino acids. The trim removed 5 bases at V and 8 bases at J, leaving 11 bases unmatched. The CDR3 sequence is CASSLGLVVSDEQFF. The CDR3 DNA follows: TGTGCCAGTAGTCTGGGACTAGTAGTGTCAGATGAGCAGTTCTTC.

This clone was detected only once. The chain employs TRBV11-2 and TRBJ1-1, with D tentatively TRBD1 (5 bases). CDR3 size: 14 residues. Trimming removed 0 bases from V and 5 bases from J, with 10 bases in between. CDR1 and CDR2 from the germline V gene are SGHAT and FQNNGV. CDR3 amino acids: CASSLEAGWTEAFF. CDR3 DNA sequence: TGTGCCAGCAGCTTAGAGGCAGGGTGGACTGAAGCTTTCTTT.

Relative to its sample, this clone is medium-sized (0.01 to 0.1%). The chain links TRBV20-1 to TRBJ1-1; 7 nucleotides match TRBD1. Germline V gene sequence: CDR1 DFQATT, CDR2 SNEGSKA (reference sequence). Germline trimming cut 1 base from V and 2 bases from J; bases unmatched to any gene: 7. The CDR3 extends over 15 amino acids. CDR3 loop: CSARARDRYNTEAFF. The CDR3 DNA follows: TGCAGTGCTAGAGCCCGGGACAGATACAACACTGAAGCTTTCTTT.

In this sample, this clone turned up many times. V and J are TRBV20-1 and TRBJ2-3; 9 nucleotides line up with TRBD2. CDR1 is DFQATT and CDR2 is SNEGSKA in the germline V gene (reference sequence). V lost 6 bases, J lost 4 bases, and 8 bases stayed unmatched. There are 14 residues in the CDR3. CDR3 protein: CSAGIAGVADTQYF. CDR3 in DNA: TGCAGTGCGGGGATAGCGGGAGTCGCAGATACGCAGTATTTT.

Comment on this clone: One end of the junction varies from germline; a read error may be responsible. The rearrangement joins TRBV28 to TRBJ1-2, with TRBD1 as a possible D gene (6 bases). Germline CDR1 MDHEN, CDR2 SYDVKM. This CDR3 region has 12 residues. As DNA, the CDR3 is TGTGCTTACGGGGGGGCGCGTCGTGGCTACAACTTC. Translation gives CAYGGARRGYNF.

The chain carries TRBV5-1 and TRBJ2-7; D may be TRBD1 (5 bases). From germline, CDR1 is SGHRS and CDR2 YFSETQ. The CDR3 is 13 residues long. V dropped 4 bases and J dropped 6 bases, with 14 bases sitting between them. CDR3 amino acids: CASSPADTREQYF. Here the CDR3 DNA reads TGCGCCAGCAGCCCCGCGGACACACGCGAGCAGTACTTC.

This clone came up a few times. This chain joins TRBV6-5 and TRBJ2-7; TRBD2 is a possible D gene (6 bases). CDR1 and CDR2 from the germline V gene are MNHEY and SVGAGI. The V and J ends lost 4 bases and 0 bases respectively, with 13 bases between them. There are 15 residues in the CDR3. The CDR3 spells CASSFDRDFSYEQYF. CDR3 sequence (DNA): TGTGCCAGCAGTTTCGACCGGGACTTCTCCTACGAGCAGTACTTC.

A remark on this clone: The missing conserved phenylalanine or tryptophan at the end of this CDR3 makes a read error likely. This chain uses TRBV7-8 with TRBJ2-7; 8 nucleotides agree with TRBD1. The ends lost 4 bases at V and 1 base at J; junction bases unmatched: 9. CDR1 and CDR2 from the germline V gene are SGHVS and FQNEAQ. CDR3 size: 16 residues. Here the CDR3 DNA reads TGTGCCAGCAGCTCCCGGGACAGGCGACAGTCCTACGAGCAGTACCTC. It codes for CASSSRDRRQSYEQYL.

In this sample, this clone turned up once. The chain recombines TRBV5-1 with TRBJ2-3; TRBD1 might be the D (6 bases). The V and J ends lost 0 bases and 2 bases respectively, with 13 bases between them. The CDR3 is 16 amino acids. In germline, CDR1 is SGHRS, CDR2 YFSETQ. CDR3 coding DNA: TGCGCCAGCAGCTTGGCTACGCAGGGGCACACAGATACGCAGTATTTT. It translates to CASSLATQGHTDTQYF.

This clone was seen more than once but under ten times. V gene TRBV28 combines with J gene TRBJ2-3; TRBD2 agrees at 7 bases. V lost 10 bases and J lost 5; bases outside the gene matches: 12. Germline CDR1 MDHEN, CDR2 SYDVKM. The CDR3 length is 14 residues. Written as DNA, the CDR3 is TGTGCCATAGCGGGTATGGGGAGTGTAGATACGCAGTATTTT. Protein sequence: CAIAGMGSVDTQYF.

The CDR3 spells CAWNGQGNTEAFF. CDR3 nucleotides: TGTGCCTGGAATGGGCAGGGGAACACTGAAGCTTTCTTT. The rearrangement uses TRBV30 and TRBJ1-1, with D maybe TRBD1 (5 bases). Trimming left V 4 bases short and J 1 base short, with 10 bases between. CDR1 is GTSNPN and CDR2 is SVGIG in the germline V gene (reference sequence). The CDR3 consists of 13 residues.

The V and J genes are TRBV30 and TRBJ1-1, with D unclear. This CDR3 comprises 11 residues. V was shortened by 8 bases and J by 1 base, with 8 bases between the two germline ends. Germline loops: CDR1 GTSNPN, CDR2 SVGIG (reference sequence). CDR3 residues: CAQQENTEAFF. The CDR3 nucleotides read TGTGCCCAGCAGGAGAACACTGAAGCTTTCTTT.

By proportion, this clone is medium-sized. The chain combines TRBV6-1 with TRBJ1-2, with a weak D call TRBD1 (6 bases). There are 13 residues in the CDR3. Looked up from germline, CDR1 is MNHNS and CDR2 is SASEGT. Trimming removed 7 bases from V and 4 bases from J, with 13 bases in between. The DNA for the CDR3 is TGTGCCAGCACTCCGGGGGCGGGCTATGGCTACACCTTC. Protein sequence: CASTPGAGYGYTF.

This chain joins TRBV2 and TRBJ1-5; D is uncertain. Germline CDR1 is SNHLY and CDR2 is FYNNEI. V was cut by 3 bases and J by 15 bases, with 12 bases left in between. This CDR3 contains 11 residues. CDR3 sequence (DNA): TGTGCCAGCAGTGATGGCGGGCCGCTGCATTTT. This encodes CASSDGGPLHF.

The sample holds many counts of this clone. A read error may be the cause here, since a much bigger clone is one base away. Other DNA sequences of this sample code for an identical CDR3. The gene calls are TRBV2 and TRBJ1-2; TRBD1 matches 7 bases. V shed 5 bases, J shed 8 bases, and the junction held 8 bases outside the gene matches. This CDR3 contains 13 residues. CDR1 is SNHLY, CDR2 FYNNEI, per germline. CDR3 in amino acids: CASSYERGGGYTF. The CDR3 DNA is TGTGCCAGCAGTTATGAGAGAGGGGGCGGCTACACCTTC.

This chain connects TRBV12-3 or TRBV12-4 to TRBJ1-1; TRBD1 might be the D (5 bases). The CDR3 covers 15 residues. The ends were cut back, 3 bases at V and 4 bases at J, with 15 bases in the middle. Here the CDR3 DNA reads TGTGCCAGCAGTTTGGAGCAGACCCAGGGCACTGAAGCTTTCTTT. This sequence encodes CASSLEQTQGTEAFF.

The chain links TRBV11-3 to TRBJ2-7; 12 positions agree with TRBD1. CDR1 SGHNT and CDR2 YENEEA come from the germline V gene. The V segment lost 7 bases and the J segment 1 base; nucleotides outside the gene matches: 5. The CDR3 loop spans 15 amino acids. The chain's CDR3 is CASTGQGAGSYEQYF. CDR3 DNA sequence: TGTGCCAGCACGGGACAGGGGGCTGGATCCTACGAGCAGTACTTC. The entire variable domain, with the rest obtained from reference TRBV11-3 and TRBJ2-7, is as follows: EAGVVQSPRYKIIEKKQPVAFWCNPISGHNTLYWYLQNLGQGPELLIRYENEEAVDDSQLPKDRFSAERLKGVDSTLKIQPAELGDSAVYLCASTGQGAGSYEQYFGPGTRLTVT.